These 32 T cell receptor beta chains came from one sample sequenced in a study of blood T cell repertoires in COVID-19. Here immunoSEQ multiplex PCR was the method, and the copy in TCRdb shows in-frame clones only, minus some. The table has 75,000 or so clones, around 80% seen once. Source material: peripheral blood. These receptors all stem from a man aged 55 to 69 with active or convalescent COVID-19.

This clone was seen only once. This rearrangement joins TRBV2 to TRBJ2-1, with 15 bases that match TRBD2. Trimming cost V 6 bases and J 0 bases; bases outside gene matches: 6. Germline V CDR1 and CDR2: SNHLY, FYNNEI. This CDR3 is built from 18 residues. The CDR3 nucleotides are TGTGCCAGCAGCGGACTAGCGGGGGGGCCGGGCTCCTACAATGAGCAGTTCTTC. It codes for CASSGLAGGPGSYNEQFF.

The CDR3 is CATMDRVVEKLFF. The CDR3 region has the DNA TGTGCCACCATGGACAGGGTGGTTGAAAAACTGTTTTTT. This chain links TRBV19 with TRBJ1-4; 8 nucleotides match TRBD1. In germline, CDR1 is LNHDA, CDR2 SQIVND (reference sequence). The V segment lost 10 bases and the J segment 7 bases; nucleotides outside the gene matches: 8. This CDR3 has 13 residues. Full variable domain (missing parts from reference TRBV19 and TRBJ1-4): DGGITQSPKYLFRKEGQNVTLSCEQNLNHDAMYWYRQDPGQGLRLIYYSQIVNDFQKGDIAEGYSVSREKKESFPLTVTSAQKNPTAFYLCATMDRVVEKLFFGSGTQLSVL.

The rearrangement joins TRBV19 to TRBJ2-2; 9 bases are shared with TRBD1. This CDR3 region has 15 residues. After removal of 6 bases from V and 0 bases from J, the junction contained 2 bases not matched to a gene. Germline values: CDR1 LNHDA, CDR2 SQIVND (reference sequence). CDR3 protein: CASSRDRANTGELFF. CDR3 bases: TGTGCCAGTAGCAGGGACAGGGCGAACACCGGGGAGCTGTTTTTT.

The CDR3 region is CAISQGDEQFF. The CDR3, as DNA: TGTGCCATCAGTCAAGGGGATGAGCAGTTCTTC. The V gene is TRBV10-3, the J gene TRBJ2-1, with D maybe TRBD1 (5 bases). V lost 5 bases to trimming and J lost 8 bases, with 7 bases between them. This CDR3 is built from 11 residues. Germline CDR1 and CDR2: ENHRY and SYGVKD.

The rearrangement joins TRBV9 to TRBJ2-2, with D maybe TRBD1 (5 bases). The CDR3 is 16 residues long. The germline CDR1 and CDR2 sequences are SGDLS and YYNGEE. V lost 0 bases and J lost 0, with 9 bases in between. The CDR3 nucleotides are TGTGCCAGCAGCGTAGGGGGCGACGCGAACACCGGGGAGCTGTTTTTT. Translation: CASSVGGDANTGELFF.

J is TRBJ2-7 and V is TRBV30, with 8 bases that match TRBD1. The CDR3 extends over 14 amino acids. The trim removed 1 base at V and 4 bases at J, leaving 6 bases unmatched. Germline V CDR1 and CDR2: GTSNPN, SVGIG (reference sequence). In DNA form, the CDR3 reads TGTGCCTGGAGTGCTGACAGGGGTTGGTACGAGCAGTACTTC. Translating it yields CAWSADRGWYEQYF.

The genes are TRBV6-2 or TRBV6-3 and TRBJ2-5; tentatively, D is TRBD1 (5 bases). Trimming took off 6 bases at V and 5 bases at J, with 13 bases between the two ends. Germline V gene sequence: CDR1 MNHEY, CDR2 SVGEGT. This CDR3 is 13 amino acids long. The CDR3 loop reads CASSRWKGETQYF. The CDR3 DNA is TGTGCCAGCAGCCGATGGAAGGGGGAGACCCAGTACTTC.

This clone was observed a handful of times. The chain joins TRBV19 to TRBJ1-5; 10 positions match TRBD1. J lost 6 bases, V lost 6 bases, and 5 bases had no gene match. There are 14 residues in the CDR3. Germline-derived CDR1 and CDR2 are LNHDA and SQIVND (reference sequence). CDR3 sequence: CASSKDRGLQPQHF. CDR3 DNA sequence: TGTGCCAGTAGCAAAGACAGGGGGCTTCAGCCCCAGCATTTT.

The chain has TRBV11-2 and TRBJ2-3; D ambiguous. The CDR3 extends over 15 amino acids. The V gene's germline CDR1 is SGHAT and CDR2 FQNNGV. Trimming shortened V by 1 base and J by 1 base, and 9 bases separated the two germline ends. The CDR3 coding sequence is TGTGCCAGCAGCTTAGGGAGTTTCGGCACAGATACGCAGTATTTT. Translating gives CASSLGSFGTDTQYF.

This chain joins TRBV6-5 and TRBJ1-4; 7 bases fit TRBD1. The V and J ends lost 4 bases and 5 bases, in that order; junction bases with no gene match: 10. Per the germline V gene, CDR1 is MNHEY and CDR2 is SVGAGI. The CDR3 is made up of 16 amino acids. CDR3 sequence: CASSFYRTGSNEKLFF. In DNA, the CDR3 is TGTGCCAGCAGTTTCTATAGGACAGGATCGAATGAAAAACTGTTTTTT.

The chain has TRBV18 and TRBJ2-3; 7 bases map to TRBD2. V shed 0 bases, J shed 6 bases, and the junction held 9 bases outside the gene matches. The CDR3 loop spans 16 amino acids. The V gene's germline CDR1 is KGHSH and CDR2 LQKENI. CDR3 residues: CASSPPVGGFPDTQYF. The CDR3 region has the DNA TGTGCCAGCTCACCACCGGTGGGAGGGTTTCCGGATACGCAGTATTTT.

The rearrangement uses TRBV5-6 and TRBJ2-3; D unclear. V was trimmed by 5 bases and J by 8 bases, leaving 15 bases between them. Germline CDR1 and CDR2: SGHDT and YYEEEE. The CDR3 is made up of 13 amino acids. CDR3 DNA sequence: TGTGCCAGCAGTTACAACCCCGATGGTACGCAGTATTTT. This encodes CASSYNPDGTQYF.

This clone showed up just a few times. This chain uses TRBV5-8 with TRBJ1-6; TRBD1 agrees at 7 bases. The ends lost 4 bases at V and 6 bases at J; junction bases unmatched: 1. The germline gives CDR1 SGHTS, CDR2 YDEGEE. The CDR3 loop spans 13 amino acids. CDR3 loop: CASSRDSNSPLHF. The CDR3 nucleotides read TGTGCCAGCAGCAGGGACAGTAATTCACCCCTCCACTTT.

The V gene is TRBV11-2, the J gene TRBJ1-2; D not certain. Trimming shortened V by 0 bases and J by 0 bases, and 5 bases separated the two germline ends. The CDR3 has 14 amino acids. In germline, CDR1 is SGHAT, CDR2 FQNNGV. The CDR3 reads CASSLDLTNYGYTF. CDR3 nucleotide sequence: TGTGCCAGCAGCTTAGATTTAACTAACTATGGCTACACCTTC. Complete variable domain (other parts from reference TRBV11-2 and TRBJ1-2): EAGVAQSPRYKIIEKRQSVAFWCNPISGHATLYWYQQILGQGPKLLIQFQNNGVVDDSQLPKDRFSAERLKGVDSTLKIQPAKLEDSAVYLCASSLDLTNYGYTFGSGTRLTVV.

The J gene is TRBJ2-5, the V gene TRBV5-1, with 10 bases aligning to TRBD2. This CDR3 is built from 15 residues. CDR1 and CDR2 from the germline V gene are SGHRS and YFSETQ. Unmatched junction bases numbered 4, after V lost 0 bases and J lost 5 bases. CDR3 protein: CASSLASGGAETQYF. CDR3 nucleotides: TGCGCCAGCAGCTTGGCCAGCGGGGGGGCGGAGACCCAGTACTTC.

V usage is TRBV21-1 and J usage is TRBJ1-5. TRBV21-1 is a pseudogene segment. The length of the CDR3 is 18 residues. The CDR3 region has the DNA TGTGCCAGCAGCAAAGGGTATCGGGTCCCAGTGAGCAATCAGCCCCAGCATTTT. Residues: CASSKGYRVPVSNQPQHF.

The chain uses TRBV20-1 and TRBJ2-7; 7 nucleotides agree with TRBD2. Trimming took 6 bases from V and 1 from J; bases not matched to a gene: 9. The CDR3 runs to 14 residues. Per the germline V gene, CDR1 is DFQATT and CDR2 is SNEGSKA (reference sequence). CDR3 nucleotides: TGCAGTGCGAGTGAGGGAGGGCGATCCTACGAGCAGTACTTC. The encoded protein is CSASEGGRSYEQYF.

Written as DNA, the CDR3 is TGTGCCTGGACCAGCGGGGGGGCAAATACGCAGTATTTT. Protein: CAWTSGGANTQYF. The chain joins TRBV30 to TRBJ2-3; 10 bases are shared with TRBD2. The trim removed 4 bases at V and 7 bases at J, leaving 5 bases unmatched. The CDR3 sequence is 13 residues long. Germline V gene data show CDR1 as GTSNPN and CDR2 as SVGIG (reference sequence).

The V and J genes are TRBV27 and TRBJ1-6, with TRBD1 matching 7 bases. Looked up from germline, CDR1 is MNHEY and CDR2 is SMNVEV (reference sequence). CDR3 size: 14 residues. The junction had 9 bases not matched to a gene; V was cut back by 6 bases and J by 10 bases. CDR3 in DNA: TGTGCCAGCAGATCTAGACAGGGCAACTCACCCCTCCACTTT. This translates into CASRSRQGNSPLHF.

This clone occurred once. The chain links TRBV3-1 (or the pseudogene TRBV3-2) to TRBJ2-2, with D possibly being TRBD2 (7 bases). V dropped 4 bases and J dropped 0 bases, with 12 bases sitting between them. The germline CDR1 and CDR2 sequences are LGHDT and YNNKEL (reference sequence). The CDR3 length is 16 residues. This CDR3 reads CASSPRGGANTGELFF. The CDR3 bases are TGTGCCAGCAGCCCAAGGGGGGGGGCGAACACCGGGGAGCTGTTTTTT.

This clone appeared once. V is TRBV30 and J is TRBJ2-2; D might be TRBD1 (6 bases). The CDR3 has 15 residues. Germline V CDR1 and CDR2: GTSNPN, SVGIG (reference sequence). V was trimmed by 0 bases and J by 3 bases, leaving 11 bases between them. CDR3 amino acids: CAWSVKGGHTGELFF. In DNA, the CDR3 is TGTGCCTGGAGTGTAAAAGGGGGACACACCGGGGAGCTGTTTTTT.

The CDR3 loop is CASSSTGRHSPLHF. CDR3 sequence (DNA): TGTGCCAGCAGTTCGACAGGGAGGCATTCACCCCTCCACTTT. The chain employs TRBV6-5 and TRBJ1-6; 7 nucleotides match TRBD1. The germline V gene has CDR1 MNHEY and CDR2 SVGAGI. Losses at the gene ends were 4 bases for V and 8 bases for J; bases not matched to a gene: 5. The CDR3 runs to 14 residues.

The chain joins TRBV9 to TRBJ1-3; 7 nucleotides match TRBD1. J lost 1 base, V lost 5 bases, and 6 bases had no gene match. Per the germline V gene, CDR1 is SGDLS and CDR2 is YYNGEE. The CDR3 length is 15 residues. The CDR3 DNA is TGTGCCAGCAGGGGGACAGAGTCTTCTGGAAACACCATATATTTT. Protein: CASRGTESSGNTIYF.

In its sample, this clone was seen a few times. V and J are TRBV30 and TRBJ1-4; D possibly corresponds to TRBD1 (5 bases). This CDR3 contains 13 residues. V was cut by 2 bases and J by 8 bases, with 12 bases left in between. CDR1 is GTSNPN and CDR2 is SVGIG in the germline V gene (reference sequence). CDR3 nucleotide sequence: TGTGCCTGGAGTAAGGGCAGGGAAGAAAAACTGTTTTTT. Residues: CAWSKGREEKLFF.

The chain is built from TRBV7-2 and TRBJ1-5; 7 nucleotides align to TRBD1. Trimming at V came to 5 bases and at J to 1 base, leaving 5 bases not matched to a gene. CDR1 and CDR2 from the germline V gene are SGHTA and FQGNSA. The CDR3 is 15 residues long. The chain's CDR3 is CASSALGQSNQPQHF. The CDR3 nucleotides are TGTGCCAGCAGCGCACTGGGACAGAGCAATCAGCCCCAGCATTTT.

In its sample, this clone was seen a few times. This CDR3 is also generated by other DNA sequences in the sample. The gene calls are TRBV7-9 and TRBJ2-6, with D perhaps TRBD1 (6 bases). In germline, CDR1 is SEHNR, CDR2 FQNEAQ (reference sequence). V shed 5 bases and J shed 4 bases, with 12 bases lying between them. The CDR3 totals 15 residues. The DNA for the CDR3 is TGTGCCAGCAGCACAACAGGGTCGGGGGCCAACGTCCTGACTTTC. It specifies CASSTTGSGANVLTF.

CDR3 sequence reads: CASSLDDRDIPIQYF. In DNA form, the CDR3 reads TGTGCCAGCAGCTTAGATGACCGGGACATCCCTATTCAGTACTTC. V and J are TRBV11-2 and TRBJ2-7, with a tentative D call TRBD1 (6 bases). Germline lookup yields CDR1 SGHAT and CDR2 FQNNGV. CDR3 length: 15 residues. V lost 0 bases and J lost 10, with 19 bases in between.

The chain employs TRBV10-3 and TRBJ2-3; 8 bases match TRBD1. V gave up 3 bases and J gave up 0 bases; unmatched junction bases: 11. Germline-derived CDR1 and CDR2 are ENHRY and SYGVKD. This CDR3 comprises 18 residues. The CDR3 loop is CAISDPLGTGPSTDTQYF. CDR3 nucleotides: TGTGCCATCAGTGACCCTCTGGGGACAGGCCCTAGCACAGATACGCAGTATTTT.

This clone showed up just a few times. The chain is built from TRBV19 and TRBJ2-5, with 11 bases aligning to TRBD1. V lost 5 bases, J lost 2 bases, and 13 bases stayed unmatched. Germline V gene sequence: CDR1 LNHDA, CDR2 SQIVND (reference sequence). The length of the CDR3 is 18 residues. The CDR3 here is CASSVTGTGGPRQETQYF. Here the CDR3 DNA reads TGTGCCAGTAGTGTTACCGGGACAGGGGGACCCCGACAAGAGACCCAGTACTTC.

This clone came up once. V usage is TRBV2 and J usage is TRBJ2-3, with TRBD2 matching over 11 bases. The CDR3 spans 15 residues. Losses at the gene ends were 4 bases for V and 1 base for J; bases not matched to a gene: 1. Germline V gene sequence: CDR1 SNHLY, CDR2 FYNNEI. DNA for the CDR3: TGTGCCAGCAGTGGTAGCGGGGGGGGCACAGATACGCAGTATTTT. As protein: CASSGSGGGTDTQYF.

The V call is TRBV30, the J call TRBJ2-5; D is perhaps TRBD2 (5 bases). Germline lookup yields CDR1 GTSNPN and CDR2 SVGIG (reference sequence). V lost 0 bases and J lost 2, with 13 bases in between. This CDR3 comprises 15 residues. This chain's CDR3 is CAWSVDFFRQETQYF. DNA for the CDR3: TGTGCCTGGAGTGTGGACTTCTTCCGACAAGAGACCCAGTACTTC. The full variable domain, completed using reference TRBV30 and TRBJ2-5, is SQTIHQWPATLVQPVGSPLSLECTVEGTSNPNLYWYRQAAGRGLQLLFYSVGIGQISSEVPQNLSASRPQDRQFILSSKKLLLSDSGFYLCAWSVDFFRQETQYFGPGTRLLVL.

The CDR3 reads CASSSQLEGSNYGYTF. DNA for the CDR3: TGTGCCAGCAGCTCGCAATTGGAGGGTTCCAACTATGGCTACACCTTC. The V and J genes are TRBV7-2 and TRBJ1-2; no clear D gene. V lost 4 bases to trimming and J lost 2 bases, with 17 bases between them. Germline V gives CDR1 SGHTA, CDR2 FQGNSA. The CDR3 consists of 16 residues.